This is a list of T cell receptor beta chains from one sample in a study of blood T cell repertoires in COVID-19. Sequencing used immunoSEQ multiplex PCR; TCRdb keeps in-frame clones, though not all of them. The data show about 160,000 clones, around 79% seen once. Material for sequencing was peripheral blood. Every receptor here comes from a woman aged 60-75 years with COVID-19, enrolled during active disease. Both conserved end residues are part of each CDR3. The D gene is left open where the match is weak. Size tells how often a clone was seen (once, few, many) or the class of an expanded clone, and some rows leave it out.

CDR3nt: TGTGCCAGCAGTTTGTGGCAGGGGGCGTCTAATGAAAAACTGTTTTTT
CDR3aa: CASSLWQGASNEKLFF
v_gene: TRBV6-5
d_gene: TRBD1
j_gene: TRBJ1-4
abundance: few

CDR3nt: TGTGCCAGCAGGAGCAGGGGCTCTGGAAACACCATATATTTT
CDR3aa: CASRSRGSGNTIYF
v_gene: TRBV21-1
d_gene: NA
j_gene: TRBJ1-3
abundance: NA

CDR3nt: TGTGCCAGCAGTTTAGGTCAGGTCTATGGCTACACCTTC
CDR3aa: CASSLGQVYGYTF
v_gene: TRBV28
d_gene: NA
j_gene: TRBJ1-2
abundance: NA

CDR3nt: TGTGCCAGTGGTCGGCCGCGGCAGAAAGCTAACTATGGCTACACCTTC
CDR3aa: CASGRPRQKANYGYTF
v_gene: TRBV19
d_gene: NA
j_gene: TRBJ1-2
abundance: NA

CDR3nt: TGTGCCAGCAGTTTCATAGTTCGTTTCGGCTCTGGGGCCAACGTCCTGACTTTC
CDR3aa: CASSFIVRFGSGANVLTF
v_gene: TRBV27
d_gene: NA
j_gene: TRBJ2-6
abundance: NA

CDR3nt: TGTGCCAGCAGCGCCTATGCAACTAATGAAAAACTGTTTTTT
CDR3aa: CASSAYATNEKLFF
v_gene: TRBV7-9
d_gene: NA
j_gene: TRBJ1-4
abundance: NA

CDR3nt: TGTGCCAGCAGCTTAGGCAGGGTTCATTCCAATCAGCCCCAGCATTTT
CDR3aa: CASSLGRVHSNQPQHF
v_gene: TRBV7-8
d_gene: NA
j_gene: TRBJ1-5
abundance: NA

CDR3nt: TGTGCCACCAGTGAGCCCCGGACAGCAAACACAGATACGCAGTATTTT
CDR3aa: CATSEPRTANTDTQYF
v_gene: TRBV24-1
d_gene: NA
j_gene: TRBJ2-3
abundance: many

CDR3nt: TGTGCCAGCAGCGTAGCTGCCAGGGCCCAGGGAGATACGCAGTATTTT
CDR3aa: CASSVAARAQGDTQYF
v_gene: TRBV9
d_gene: NA
j_gene: TRBJ2-3
abundance: NA

CDR3nt: TGTGCCAGCAGTTCCGGACTAGCGCTACAGTTCTTC
CDR3aa: CASSSGLALQFF
v_gene: TRBV12-3/TRBV12-4
d_gene: TRBD2
j_gene: TRBJ2-1
abundance: once

CDR3nt: TGTGCCAGCAGCTATCGGCTGCTAGGGACAGGGAACACTGAAGCTTTCTTT
CDR3aa: CASSYRLLGTGNTEAFF
v_gene: TRBV7-6
d_gene: TRBD1
j_gene: TRBJ1-1
abundance: NA

CDR3nt: TGTGCCAGCAGTTTGGAGGGGAGCACTGAAGCTTTCTTT
CDR3aa: CASSLEGSTEAFF
v_gene: TRBV6-5
d_gene: NA
j_gene: TRBJ1-1
abundance: NA

CDR3nt: TGTGCCAGCAGCTCGGGTAGGGAGAGGGCAACTAATGAAAAACTGTTTTTT
CDR3aa: CASSSGRERATNEKLFF
v_gene: TRBV5-4
d_gene: NA
j_gene: TRBJ1-4
abundance: NA

CDR3nt: TGTGCCATCAGTGAGAGACAGGGTGGGGAAGCTTTCTTT
CDR3aa: CAISERQGGEAFF
v_gene: TRBV10-3
d_gene: TRBD1
j_gene: TRBJ1-1
abundance: NA

CDR3nt: TGTGCCAGCAGCCCAAGGACAGGGGAAGGTGAAAAACTGTTTTTT
CDR3aa: CASSPRTGEGEKLFF
v_gene: TRBV7-2
d_gene: TRBD1
j_gene: TRBJ1-4
abundance: NA

CDR3nt: TGTGCCAGCTCCCGCCCGACAGGGAAGGATCAGCCCCAGCATTTT
CDR3aa: CASSRPTGKDQPQHF
v_gene: TRBV28
d_gene: TRBD1
j_gene: TRBJ1-5
abundance: NA

CDR3nt: TGTGCCATCAGTGAAGGGACAGAGAACACTGAAGCTTTCTTT
CDR3aa: CAISEGTENTEAFF
v_gene: TRBV10-3
d_gene: TRBD1
j_gene: TRBJ1-1
abundance: NA

CDR3nt: TGTGCCACCAGCAGTAGACAGGACGAAGCTAACTATGGCTACACCTTC
CDR3aa: CATSSRQDEANYGYTF
v_gene: TRBV15
d_gene: NA
j_gene: TRBJ1-2
abundance: NA

CDR3nt: TGTGCCAGCAGTTTATCGAGAGAAAATACGCAGTATTTT
CDR3aa: CASSLSRENTQYF
v_gene: TRBV27
d_gene: NA
j_gene: TRBJ2-3
abundance: NA

CDR3nt: TGTGCCAGCAGCCCGACAGGCACCTATGGCTACACCTTC
CDR3aa: CASSPTGTYGYTF
v_gene: TRBV5-6
d_gene: NA
j_gene: TRBJ1-2
abundance: NA

CDR3nt: TGTGCCAGTAGTGACCGGGACAACGCCCAGCCCCAGCATTTT
CDR3aa: CASSDRDNAQPQHF
v_gene: TRBV19
d_gene: NA
j_gene: TRBJ1-5
abundance: NA

CDR3nt: TGTGCCAGCAGCCTCGGGCAGGGGGGAGAGACCCAGTACTTC
CDR3aa: CASSLGQGGETQYF
v_gene: TRBV3-1/TRBV3-2
d_gene: NA
j_gene: TRBJ2-5
abundance: NA

CDR3nt: TGCGCCAGCAGCCAAGGCGTTAGCGGGAGTTGGAATGAGCAGTTCTTC
CDR3aa: CASSQGVSGSWNEQFF
v_gene: TRBV4-3
d_gene: TRBD2
j_gene: TRBJ2-1
abundance: NA

CDR3nt: TGTGCCAGCAGTCCACCAGGGGGACGGAAACAGTTCTTC
CDR3aa: CASSPPGGRKQFF
v_gene: TRBV28
d_gene: TRBD1
j_gene: TRBJ2-1
abundance: NA

CDR3nt: TGTGCCAGCAGCCTAGGGGGTATTGATTCACCCCTCCACTTT
CDR3aa: CASSLGGIDSPLHF
v_gene: TRBV3-1/TRBV3-2
d_gene: NA
j_gene: TRBJ1-6
abundance: NA

CDR3nt: TGTGCCAGCAGTCATACTCCGGGACAGGGGGCTAAACAGCCCCAGCATTTT
CDR3aa: CASSHTPGQGAKQPQHF
v_gene: TRBV6-6
d_gene: TRBD1
j_gene: TRBJ1-5
abundance: few

CDR3nt: TGCAGCGTTGACAGGGTCAGCGATGAGCAGTTCTTC
CDR3aa: CSVDRVSDEQFF
v_gene: TRBV29-1
d_gene: NA
j_gene: TRBJ2-1
abundance: NA

CDR3nt: TGCGCCAGCAGCTTGGCAACGGGACTCCCCGTAGAGACCCAGTACTTC
CDR3aa: CASSLATGLPVETQYF
v_gene: TRBV5-1
d_gene: NA
j_gene: TRBJ2-5
abundance: NA

CDR3nt: TGCACCAGCAGCTACGGACTAGCGGGAGGGCCTCGTACAGATACGCAGTATTTT
CDR3aa: CTSSYGLAGGPRTDTQYF
v_gene: TRBV1
d_gene: NA
j_gene: TRBJ2-3
abundance: NA

CDR3nt: TGTGCCAGTAGTTCACGGACAGGGAATGAAAAACTGTTTTTT
CDR3aa: CASSSRTGNEKLFF
v_gene: TRBV19
d_gene: TRBD1
j_gene: TRBJ1-4
abundance: NA

CDR3nt: TGTGCCAGCAGTTTAGCAGGGTCCAGGGACACTGAAGCTTTCTTT
CDR3aa: CASSLAGSRDTEAFF
v_gene: TRBV28
d_gene: NA
j_gene: TRBJ1-1
abundance: NA

CDR3nt: TGTGCCAGTAACCTGGGGCAGGACGTCGGAAACACCATATATTTT
CDR3aa: CASNLGQDVGNTIYF
v_gene: TRBV19
d_gene: NA
j_gene: TRBJ1-3
abundance: once

CDR3nt: TGTGCCAGCAGCACCCACAGAGATACGCAGTATTTT
CDR3aa: CASSTHRDTQYF
v_gene: TRBV11-3
d_gene: NA
j_gene: TRBJ2-3
abundance: NA

CDR3nt: TGTGCCAGCAGTTTGGGGACAGTGGCTGAAAAACTGTTTTTT
CDR3aa: CASSLGTVAEKLFF
v_gene: TRBV28
d_gene: TRBD1
j_gene: TRBJ1-4
abundance: NA

CDR3nt: TGTGCCAGCAGTTCGGGAGATACGCAGTATTTT
CDR3aa: CASSSGDTQYF
v_gene: TRBV12-3/TRBV12-4
d_gene: NA
j_gene: TRBJ2-3
abundance: NA

CDR3nt: TGTGCCAGCAGAGCTGAGGGGGCGTCCAAGAGGGGTGGCTACACCTTC
CDR3aa: CASRAEGASKRGGYTF
v_gene: TRBV28
d_gene: TRBD1
j_gene: TRBJ1-2
abundance: NA

CDR3nt: TGTGCCAGCAGTTACAGGGACAGGGGGCCGGGAGCCAAAAACATTCAGTACTTC
CDR3aa: CASSYRDRGPGAKNIQYF
v_gene: TRBV6-2/TRBV6-3
d_gene: TRBD1
j_gene: TRBJ2-4
abundance: NA

CDR3nt: TGTGCCTGGGCTCCAGGGTCGGGAAACACCATATATTTT
CDR3aa: CAWAPGSGNTIYF
v_gene: TRBV30
d_gene: NA
j_gene: TRBJ1-3
abundance: NA

CDR3nt: TGTGCCACCAGCACTCGGGGACAGGGGAACACTGAAGCTTTCTTT
CDR3aa: CATSTRGQGNTEAFF
v_gene: TRBV15
d_gene: TRBD1
j_gene: TRBJ1-1
abundance: NA

CDR3nt: TGTGCCAGCAGTGCGAACCCCGAGACCCAGTACTTC
CDR3aa: CASSANPETQYF
v_gene: TRBV6-2/TRBV6-3
d_gene: NA
j_gene: TRBJ2-5
abundance: NA

CDR3nt: TGTGCCAGCAGTAACGGACAGTTCTCTGGAAACACCATATATTTT
CDR3aa: CASSNGQFSGNTIYF
v_gene: TRBV6-5
d_gene: NA
j_gene: TRBJ1-3
abundance: NA

CDR3nt: TGTGCCAGCAGACCCAGGACAGGGAAAGGATACTTC
CDR3aa: CASRPRTGKGYF
v_gene: TRBV28
d_gene: TRBD1
j_gene: TRBJ2-4
abundance: NA

CDR3nt: TGTGCCAGCAGCTCGTGGGGGGCTGAAGCTTTCTTT
CDR3aa: CASSSWGAEAFF
v_gene: TRBV6-5
d_gene: NA
j_gene: TRBJ1-1
abundance: NA

CDR3nt: TGTGCCAGCACCCACGGGACTAGGTGGTACAATGAGCAGTTCTTC
CDR3aa: CASTHGTRWYNEQFF
v_gene: TRBV11-2
d_gene: TRBD2
j_gene: TRBJ2-1
abundance: NA

CDR3nt: TGTGCCAGTAGTTTATCTAACAGATTCACAGATACGCAGTATTTT
CDR3aa: CASSLSNRFTDTQYF
v_gene: TRBV19
d_gene: NA
j_gene: TRBJ2-3
abundance: once

CDR3nt: TGTGCCAGCACCACCGCGGGGGGCACGTATAGCAATCAGCCCCAGCATTTT
CDR3aa: CASTTAGGTYSNQPQHF
v_gene: TRBV28
d_gene: NA
j_gene: TRBJ1-5
abundance: NA

CDR3nt: TGTGCCAGTAACATGGGACTAGCGGGCAGCGGGGAGACCCAGTACTTC
CDR3aa: CASNMGLAGSGETQYF
v_gene: TRBV19
d_gene: TRBD2
j_gene: TRBJ2-5
abundance: NA

CDR3nt: TGTGCCAGCAGCCAAGTCGGAACAGGTAGCCACTCTGGGGCCAACGTCCTGACTTTC
CDR3aa: CASSQVGTGSHSGANVLTF
v_gene: TRBV3-1/TRBV3-2
d_gene: NA
j_gene: TRBJ2-6
abundance: once

CDR3nt: TGTGCCAGCAGTTTCAATCCTAACAGATTGAACACTGAAGCTTTCTTT
CDR3aa: CASSFNPNRLNTEAFF
v_gene: TRBV28
d_gene: NA
j_gene: TRBJ1-1
abundance: once

CDR3nt: TGTGCCAGCAGCGTAGGGACAGGGGAGACCGGGGAGCTGTTTTTT
CDR3aa: CASSVGTGETGELFF
v_gene: TRBV9
d_gene: TRBD1
j_gene: TRBJ2-2
abundance: NA

CDR3nt: TGTGCCAGCAGCCAGTATGACAGGGACAATGAGCAGTTCTTC
CDR3aa: CASSQYDRDNEQFF
v_gene: TRBV3-1/TRBV3-2
d_gene: TRBD1
j_gene: TRBJ2-1
abundance: NA

CDR3nt: TGTGCCAGCAGTGGGGGTGGTAGCGGGAGCGAGCAGTACTTC
CDR3aa: CASSGGGSGSEQYF
v_gene: TRBV25-1
d_gene: TRBD2
j_gene: TRBJ2-7
abundance: few

CDR3nt: TGTGCCAGCAGTTTACCCAGATCAGTACCGTATGGCTACACCTTC
CDR3aa: CASSLPRSVPYGYTF
v_gene: TRBV28
d_gene: NA
j_gene: TRBJ1-2
abundance: few

CDR3nt: TGTGCCAGCAGCTTGGGACAGCCAAGCAATGAGCAGTTCTTC
CDR3aa: CASSLGQPSNEQFF
v_gene: TRBV7-9
d_gene: TRBD1
j_gene: TRBJ2-1
abundance: NA

CDR3nt: TGTGCCAGCAGCGTAGGACAGGGACAAGAGACCCAGTACTTC
CDR3aa: CASSVGQGQETQYF
v_gene: TRBV7-9
d_gene: TRBD1
j_gene: TRBJ2-5
abundance: once

CDR3nt: TGTGCCAGCAGCTCCTACAGGGGTAATTCACCCCTCCACTTT
CDR3aa: CASSSYRGNSPLHF
v_gene: TRBV5-6
d_gene: TRBD1
j_gene: TRBJ1-6
abundance: NA

CDR3nt: TGTGCCAGCAGCCAAGAAATTGAGTATGGCTACACCTTC
CDR3aa: CASSQEIEYGYTF
v_gene: TRBV3-1/TRBV3-2
d_gene: NA
j_gene: TRBJ1-2
abundance: NA